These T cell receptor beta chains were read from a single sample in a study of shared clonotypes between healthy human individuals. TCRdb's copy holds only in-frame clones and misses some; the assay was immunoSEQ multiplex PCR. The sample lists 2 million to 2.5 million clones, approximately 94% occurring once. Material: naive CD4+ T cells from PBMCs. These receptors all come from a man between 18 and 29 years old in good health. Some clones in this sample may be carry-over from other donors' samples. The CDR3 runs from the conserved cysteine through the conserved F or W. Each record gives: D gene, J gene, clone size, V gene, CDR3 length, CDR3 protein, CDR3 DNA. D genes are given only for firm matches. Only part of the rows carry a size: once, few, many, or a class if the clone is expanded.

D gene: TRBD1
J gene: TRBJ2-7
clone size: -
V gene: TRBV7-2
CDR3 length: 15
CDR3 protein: CASSLVWTGATEQYF
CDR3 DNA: TGTGCCAGCAGCTTAGTGTGGACAGGGGCGACCGAGCAGTACTTC

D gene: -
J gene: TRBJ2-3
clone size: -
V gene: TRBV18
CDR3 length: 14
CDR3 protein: CASSGTTRTDTQYF
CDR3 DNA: TGTGCCAGCTCCGGGACAACCCGCACAGATACGCAGTATTTT

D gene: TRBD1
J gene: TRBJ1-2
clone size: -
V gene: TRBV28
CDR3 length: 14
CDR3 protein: CASSSPDRSGRYTF
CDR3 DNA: TGTGCCAGCAGCTCACCGGACAGGTCGGGTCGCTACACCTTC

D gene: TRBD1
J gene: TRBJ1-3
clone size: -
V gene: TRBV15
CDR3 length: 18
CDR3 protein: CATSPATGAVYSGNTIYF
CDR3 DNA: TGTGCCACCAGCCCGGCTACAGGGGCCGTATACTCTGGAAACACCATATATTTT

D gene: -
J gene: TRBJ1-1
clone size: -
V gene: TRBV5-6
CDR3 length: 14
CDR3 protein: CASSLLSRNTEAFF
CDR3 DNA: TGTGCCAGCAGCTTGCTAAGTCGGAACACTGAAGCTTTCTTT

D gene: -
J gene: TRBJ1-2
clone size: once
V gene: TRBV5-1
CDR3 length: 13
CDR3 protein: CASSFGTDYGYTF
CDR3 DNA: TGCGCCAGCAGCTTCGGGACCGACTATGGCTACACCTTC

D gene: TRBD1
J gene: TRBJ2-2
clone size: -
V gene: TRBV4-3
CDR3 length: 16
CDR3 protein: CASSQQTGRNTGELFF
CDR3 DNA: TGCGCCAGCAGCCAACAGACAGGGAGGAACACCGGGGAGCTGTTTTTT

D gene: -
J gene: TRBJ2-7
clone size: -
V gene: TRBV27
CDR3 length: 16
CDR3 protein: CASSLSRGLVAYEQYF
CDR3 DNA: TGTGCCAGCAGTTTAAGCCGCGGGCTAGTCGCCTACGAGCAGTACTTC

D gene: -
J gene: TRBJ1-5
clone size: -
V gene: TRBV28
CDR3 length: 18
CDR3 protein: CASSLSRGTTYSNQPQHF
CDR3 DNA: TGTGCCAGCAGTTTATCCAGGGGAACGACGTATAGCAATCAGCCCCAGCATTTT

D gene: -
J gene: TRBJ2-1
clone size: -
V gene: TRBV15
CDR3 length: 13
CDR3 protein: CATSRGARNEQFF
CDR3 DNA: TGTGCCACCAGCAGAGGCGCCCGAAATGAGCAGTTCTTC

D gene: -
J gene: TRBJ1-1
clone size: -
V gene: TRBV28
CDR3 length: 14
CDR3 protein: CASSIISGATEAFF
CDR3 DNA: TGTGCCAGCAGTATAATCTCAGGGGCCACTGAAGCTTTCTTT

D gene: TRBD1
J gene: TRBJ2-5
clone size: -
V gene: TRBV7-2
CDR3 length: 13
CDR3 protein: CASSRQGSETQYF
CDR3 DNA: TGTGCCAGCAGCAGACAGGGGTCGGAGACCCAGTACTTC

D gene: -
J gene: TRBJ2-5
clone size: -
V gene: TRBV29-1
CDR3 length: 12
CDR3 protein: CSVMAFQETQYF
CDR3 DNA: TGCAGCGTTATGGCCTTTCAAGAGACCCAGTACTTC

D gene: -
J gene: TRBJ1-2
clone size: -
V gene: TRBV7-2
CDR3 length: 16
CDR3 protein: CASSLAAGGATWGYTF
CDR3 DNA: TGTGCCAGCAGCTTAGCCGCCGGGGGGGCTACCTGGGGCTACACCTTC

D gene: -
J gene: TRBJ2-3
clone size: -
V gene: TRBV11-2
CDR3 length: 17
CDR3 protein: CASSLRRQTHSTDTQYF
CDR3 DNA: TGTGCCAGCAGCCTCCGCCGACAGACCCATAGCACAGATACGCAGTATTTT

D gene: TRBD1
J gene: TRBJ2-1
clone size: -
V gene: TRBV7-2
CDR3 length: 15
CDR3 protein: CASSPPRGQGGEQFF
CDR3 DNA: TGTGCCAGCAGCCCACCCAGGGGACAGGGAGGTGAGCAGTTCTTC

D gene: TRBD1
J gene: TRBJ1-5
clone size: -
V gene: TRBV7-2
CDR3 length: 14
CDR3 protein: CASSSGTGSLPQHF
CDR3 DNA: TGTGCCAGCAGCTCCGGGACAGGATCTTTGCCCCAGCATTTT

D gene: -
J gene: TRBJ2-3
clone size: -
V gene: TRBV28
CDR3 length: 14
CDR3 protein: CASSSFTGSDTQYF
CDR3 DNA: TGTGCCAGCTCCTCGTTCACGGGGTCAGATACGCAGTATTTT

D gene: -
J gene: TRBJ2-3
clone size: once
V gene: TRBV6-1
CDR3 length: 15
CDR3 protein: CASSEAGRGTDTQYF
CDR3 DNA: TGTGCCAGCAGTGAAGCTGGCAGGGGCACAGATACGCAGTATTTT

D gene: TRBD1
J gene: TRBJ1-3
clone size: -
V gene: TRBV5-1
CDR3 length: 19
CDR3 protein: CASSPLRDRGRGSGNTIYF
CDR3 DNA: TGCGCCAGCAGCCCACTCCGGGACAGGGGACGTGGGTCTGGAAACACCATATATTTT

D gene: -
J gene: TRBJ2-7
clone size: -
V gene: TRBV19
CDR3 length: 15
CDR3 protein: CASSPTGTASYEQYF
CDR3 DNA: TGTGCCAGTAGTCCCACCGGGACGGCTTCCTACGAGCAGTACTTC

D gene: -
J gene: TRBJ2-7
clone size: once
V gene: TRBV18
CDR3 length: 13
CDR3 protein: CASRLDGSYEQYF
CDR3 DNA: TGTGCCAGCCGGCTGGACGGGTCCTACGAGCAGTACTTC

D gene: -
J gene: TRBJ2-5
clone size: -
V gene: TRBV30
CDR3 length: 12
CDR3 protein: CAWSQVVETQYF
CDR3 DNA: TGTGCCTGGAGCCAAGTGGTAGAGACCCAGTACTTC

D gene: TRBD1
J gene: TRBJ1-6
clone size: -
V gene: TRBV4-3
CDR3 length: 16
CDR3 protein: CASSHGDSLGERALHF
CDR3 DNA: TGCGCCAGCAGCCATGGGGACAGCCTCGGGGAGAGGGCCCTCCACTTT

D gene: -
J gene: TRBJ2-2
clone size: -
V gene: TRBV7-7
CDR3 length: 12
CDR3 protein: CASAQGSGELFF
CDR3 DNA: TGTGCCAGCGCACAGGGATCCGGGGAGCTGTTTTTT

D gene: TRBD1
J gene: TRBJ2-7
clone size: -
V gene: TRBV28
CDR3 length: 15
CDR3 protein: CASSAPGTGAYEQYF
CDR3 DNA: TGTGCCAGCAGCGCCCCCGGGACAGGAGCCTACGAGCAGTACTTC

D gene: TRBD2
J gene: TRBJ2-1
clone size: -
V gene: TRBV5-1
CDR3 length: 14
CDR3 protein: CASSLRTSGNEQFF
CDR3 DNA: TGCGCCAGCAGCTTACGGACTAGCGGTAATGAGCAGTTCTTC

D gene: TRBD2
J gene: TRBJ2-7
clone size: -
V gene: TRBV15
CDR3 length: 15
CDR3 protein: CATSRELAVTYEQYF
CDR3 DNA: TGTGCCACCAGCAGAGAGCTAGCGGTAACTTACGAGCAGTACTTC

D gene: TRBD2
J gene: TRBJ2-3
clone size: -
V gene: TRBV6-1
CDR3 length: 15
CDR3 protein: CASSEAGGRADTQYF
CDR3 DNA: TGTGCCAGCAGTGAAGCGGGAGGGCGTGCAGATACGCAGTATTTT

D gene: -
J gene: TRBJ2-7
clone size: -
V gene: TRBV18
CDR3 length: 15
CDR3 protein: CASSPGRGDLYEQYF
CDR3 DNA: TGTGCCAGCTCCCCCGGGCGGGGAGATCTCTACGAGCAGTACTTC

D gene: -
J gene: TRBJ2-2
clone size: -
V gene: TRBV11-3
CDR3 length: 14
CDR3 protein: CASSLGDETGELFF
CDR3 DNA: TGTGCCAGCAGCTTAGGAGACGAGACCGGGGAGCTGTTTTTT

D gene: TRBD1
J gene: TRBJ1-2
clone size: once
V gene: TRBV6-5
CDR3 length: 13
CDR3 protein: CASRDRGLQGYTF
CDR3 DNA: TGTGCCAGCAGGGACAGGGGGCTACAGGGCTACACCTTC

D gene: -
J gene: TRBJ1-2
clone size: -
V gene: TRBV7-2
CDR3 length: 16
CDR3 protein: CASSLGGRGVAYGYTF
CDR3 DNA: TGTGCCAGCAGCTTAGGGGGCAGGGGAGTCGCTTATGGCTACACCTTC

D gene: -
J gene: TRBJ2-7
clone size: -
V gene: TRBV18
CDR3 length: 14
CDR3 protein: CASSPLGSSYEQYF
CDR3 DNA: TGTGCCAGCTCACCTCTAGGGAGCTCCTACGAGCAGTACTTC

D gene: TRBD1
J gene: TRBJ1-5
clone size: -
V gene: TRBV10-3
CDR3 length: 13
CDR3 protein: CATGTGVDQPQHF
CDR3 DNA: TGTGCCACCGGTACAGGGGTGGATCAGCCCCAGCATTTT

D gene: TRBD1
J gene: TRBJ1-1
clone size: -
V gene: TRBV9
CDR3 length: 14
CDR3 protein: CASSVAWDSGPAFF
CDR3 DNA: TGTGCCAGCAGCGTAGCTTGGGACAGTGGACCAGCTTTCTTT

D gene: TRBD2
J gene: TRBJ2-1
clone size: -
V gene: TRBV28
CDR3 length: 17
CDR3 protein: CASSSPPGLAGDNEQFF
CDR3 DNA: TGTGCCAGCAGTTCCCCGCCGGGACTAGCGGGAGACAATGAGCAGTTCTTC

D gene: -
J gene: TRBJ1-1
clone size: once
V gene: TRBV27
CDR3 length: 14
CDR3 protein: CASSLGQKNTEAFF
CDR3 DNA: TGTGCCAGCAGTTTAGGACAGAAGAACACTGAAGCTTTCTTT

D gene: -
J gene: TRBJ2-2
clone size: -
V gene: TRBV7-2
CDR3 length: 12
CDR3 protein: CASSLVPGELFF
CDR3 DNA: TGTGCCAGCAGCTTAGTCCCCGGGGAGCTGTTTTTT

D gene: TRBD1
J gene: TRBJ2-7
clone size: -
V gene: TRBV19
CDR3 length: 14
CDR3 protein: CASSTWDRDYEQYF
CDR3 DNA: TGTGCCAGTAGTACCTGGGACAGGGACTACGAGCAGTACTTC

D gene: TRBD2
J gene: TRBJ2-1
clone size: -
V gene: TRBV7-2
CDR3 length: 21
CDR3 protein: CASSLARLAGKHMSSYNEQFF
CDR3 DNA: TGTGCCAGCAGCTTAGCCCGACTAGCGGGGAAACATATGAGCTCCTACAATGAGCAGTTCTTC

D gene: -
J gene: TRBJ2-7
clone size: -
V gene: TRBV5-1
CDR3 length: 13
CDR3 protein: CASSPLNRVEQYF
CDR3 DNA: TGCGCCAGCAGCCCCTTAAACAGGGTCGAGCAGTACTTC

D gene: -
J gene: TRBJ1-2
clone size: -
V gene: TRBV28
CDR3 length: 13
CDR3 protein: CASRSGTAYGYTF
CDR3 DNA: TGTGCCAGCAGGTCCGGGACGGCCTATGGCTACACCTTC

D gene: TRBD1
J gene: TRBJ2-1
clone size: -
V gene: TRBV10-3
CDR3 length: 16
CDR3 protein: CAISEETRGLYNEQFF
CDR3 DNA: TGTGCCATCAGTGAGGAAACTAGGGGGCTCTACAATGAGCAGTTCTTC

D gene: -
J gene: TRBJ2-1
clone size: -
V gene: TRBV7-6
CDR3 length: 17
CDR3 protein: CASSAKSGRDLSYEQFF
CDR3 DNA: TGTGCCAGCAGCGCGAAAAGTGGGCGGGACCTCTCTTACGAGCAGTTCTTC

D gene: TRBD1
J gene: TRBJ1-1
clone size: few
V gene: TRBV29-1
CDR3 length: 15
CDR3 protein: CSVEKWTGRGYEAFF
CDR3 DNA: TGCAGCGTTGAGAAATGGACAGGGAGGGGGTATGAAGCTTTCTTT

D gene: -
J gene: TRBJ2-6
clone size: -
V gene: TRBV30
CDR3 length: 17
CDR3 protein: CAWTPTGFSSGANVLTF
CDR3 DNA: TGTGCCTGGACGCCAACAGGGTTCAGCTCTGGGGCCAACGTCCTGACTTTC

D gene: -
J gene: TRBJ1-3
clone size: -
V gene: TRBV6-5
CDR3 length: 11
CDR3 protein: CASSYKNTIYF
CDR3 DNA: TGTGCCAGCAGTTACAAGAACACCATATATTTT

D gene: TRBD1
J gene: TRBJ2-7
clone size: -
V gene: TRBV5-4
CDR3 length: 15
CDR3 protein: CASSFGTGGGYEQYF
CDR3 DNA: TGTGCCAGCAGCTTCGGGACAGGGGGAGGGTACGAGCAGTACTTC

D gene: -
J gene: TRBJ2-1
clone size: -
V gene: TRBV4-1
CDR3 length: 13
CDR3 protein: CASSPKIGLRQFF
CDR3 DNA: TGCGCCAGCAGCCCCAAGATCGGACTCCGGCAGTTCTTC

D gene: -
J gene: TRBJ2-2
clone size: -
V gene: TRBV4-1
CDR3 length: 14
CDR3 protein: CASSQGQRTGELFF
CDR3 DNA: TGCGCCAGCAGCCAAGGCCAGCGCACCGGGGAGCTGTTTTTT

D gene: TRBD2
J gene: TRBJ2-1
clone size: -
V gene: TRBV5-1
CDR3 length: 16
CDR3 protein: CASSLGGTTYSGEQFF
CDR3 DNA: TGCGCCAGCAGCTTGGGGGGGACTACCTACTCAGGAGAGCAGTTCTTC